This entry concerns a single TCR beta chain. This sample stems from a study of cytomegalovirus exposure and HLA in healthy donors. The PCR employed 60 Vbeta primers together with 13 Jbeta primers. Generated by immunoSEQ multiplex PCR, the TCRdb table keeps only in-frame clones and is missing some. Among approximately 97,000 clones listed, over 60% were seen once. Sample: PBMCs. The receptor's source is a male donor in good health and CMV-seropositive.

The DNA for the CDR3 is TGCGCCAGCAGCTTTCAATCCCGGGGCAGGGGGCCCAACGGGGAGCTGTTTTTT. Translation gives CASSFQSRGRGPNGELFF. This sequence joins TRBV5-1 and TRBJ2-2, with 8 bases lining up with TRBD1. Per germline, CDR1 SGHRS and CDR2 YFSETQ. Losses at the gene ends were 2 bases for V and 7 bases for J; bases not matched to a gene: 16. The CDR3 length is 18 residues.